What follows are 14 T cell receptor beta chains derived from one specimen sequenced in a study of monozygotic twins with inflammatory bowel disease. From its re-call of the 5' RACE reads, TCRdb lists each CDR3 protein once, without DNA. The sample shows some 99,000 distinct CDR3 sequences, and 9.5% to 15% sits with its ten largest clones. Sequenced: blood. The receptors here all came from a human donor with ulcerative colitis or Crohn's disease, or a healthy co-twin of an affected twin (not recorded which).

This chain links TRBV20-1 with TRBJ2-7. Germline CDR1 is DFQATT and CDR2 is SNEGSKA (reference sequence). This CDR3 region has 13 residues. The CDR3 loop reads CSARIPSSYEQYF.

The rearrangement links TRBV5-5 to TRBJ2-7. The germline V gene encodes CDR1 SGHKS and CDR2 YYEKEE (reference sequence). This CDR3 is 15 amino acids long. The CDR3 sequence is CASSLGTSTYYEQYF.

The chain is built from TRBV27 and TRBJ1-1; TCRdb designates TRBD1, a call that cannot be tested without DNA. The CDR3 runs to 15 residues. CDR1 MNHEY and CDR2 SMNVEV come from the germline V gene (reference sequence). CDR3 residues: CASSSGQGVNTEAFF.

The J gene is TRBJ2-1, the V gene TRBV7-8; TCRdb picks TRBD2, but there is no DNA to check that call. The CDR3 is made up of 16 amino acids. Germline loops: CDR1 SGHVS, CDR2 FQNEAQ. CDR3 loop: CASSVAGGDLYNEQFF.

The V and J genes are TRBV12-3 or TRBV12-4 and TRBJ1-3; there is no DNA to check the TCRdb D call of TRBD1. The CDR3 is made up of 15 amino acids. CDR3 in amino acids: CASRPQGTSGNTIYF.

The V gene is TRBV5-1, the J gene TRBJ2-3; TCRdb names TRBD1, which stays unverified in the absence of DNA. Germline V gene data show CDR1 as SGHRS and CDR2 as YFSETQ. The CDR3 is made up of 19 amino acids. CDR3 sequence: CASSPNSGQGATSTDTQYF.

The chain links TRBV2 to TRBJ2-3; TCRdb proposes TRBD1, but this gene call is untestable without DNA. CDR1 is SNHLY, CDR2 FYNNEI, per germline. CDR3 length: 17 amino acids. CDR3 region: CASRMRPGEANTDTQYF.

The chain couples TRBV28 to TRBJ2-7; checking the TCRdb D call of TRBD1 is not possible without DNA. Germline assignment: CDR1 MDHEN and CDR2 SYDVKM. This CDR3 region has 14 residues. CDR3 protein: CASSLFPGWYEQYF.

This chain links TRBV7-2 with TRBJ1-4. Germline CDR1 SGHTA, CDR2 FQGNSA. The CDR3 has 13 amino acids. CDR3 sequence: CASSLGANEKLFF.

This CDR3 reads CASSQDIQYEQYF. The chain couples TRBV4-3 to TRBJ2-7. The CDR3 sequence is 13 residues long. CDR1 LGHNA and CDR2 YSLEER come from the germline V gene.

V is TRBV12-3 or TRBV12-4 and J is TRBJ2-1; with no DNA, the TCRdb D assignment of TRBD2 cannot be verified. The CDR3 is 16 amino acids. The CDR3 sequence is CASSLVGASWGDEQFF.

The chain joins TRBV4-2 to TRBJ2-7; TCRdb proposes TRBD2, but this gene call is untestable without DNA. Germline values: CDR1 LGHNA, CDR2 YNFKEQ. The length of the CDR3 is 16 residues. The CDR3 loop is CASSQDRAGGYYEQYF.

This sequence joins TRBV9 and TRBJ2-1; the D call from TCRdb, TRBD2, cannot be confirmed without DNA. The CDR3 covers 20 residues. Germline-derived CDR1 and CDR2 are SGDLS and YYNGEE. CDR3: CASSVGPGLAGRIGYNEQFF.

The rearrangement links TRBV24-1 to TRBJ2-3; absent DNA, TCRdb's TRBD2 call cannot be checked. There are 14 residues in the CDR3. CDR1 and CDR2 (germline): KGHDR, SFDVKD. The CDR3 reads CATSLSGSGDTQYF.